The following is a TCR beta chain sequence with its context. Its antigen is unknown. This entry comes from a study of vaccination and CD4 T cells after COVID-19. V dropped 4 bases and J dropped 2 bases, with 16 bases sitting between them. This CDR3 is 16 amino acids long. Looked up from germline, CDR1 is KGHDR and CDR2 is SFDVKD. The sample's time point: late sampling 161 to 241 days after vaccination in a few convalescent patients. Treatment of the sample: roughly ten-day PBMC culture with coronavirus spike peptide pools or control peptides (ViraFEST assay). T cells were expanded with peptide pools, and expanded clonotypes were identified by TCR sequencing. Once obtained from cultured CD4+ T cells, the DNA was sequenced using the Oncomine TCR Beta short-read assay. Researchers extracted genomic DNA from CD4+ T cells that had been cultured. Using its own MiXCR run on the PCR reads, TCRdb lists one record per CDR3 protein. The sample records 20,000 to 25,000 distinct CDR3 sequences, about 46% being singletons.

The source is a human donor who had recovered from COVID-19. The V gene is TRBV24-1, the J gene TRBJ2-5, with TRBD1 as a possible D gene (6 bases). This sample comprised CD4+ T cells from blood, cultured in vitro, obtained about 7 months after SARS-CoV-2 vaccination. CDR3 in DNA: TGTGCCACCAGTGACCCCGCACAGGGCTCGCAAGAGACCCAGTACTTC. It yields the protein CATSDPAQGSQETQYF.